These 5 T cell receptor beta chains share one sample of origin, sequenced in a study of T cells after yellow fever vaccination. TCRdb redid the calling of the 5' RACE reads with MiXCR, one entry per CDR3 protein. The table lists 250,000 to 350,000 distinct CDR3 sequences, roughly 6.8% of them singletons. The sequencing used PBMCs, collected about 41 days after the first yellow fever vaccination. The receptors were sampled from a man younger than 30 who received the YFV17D yellow fever vaccine.

This clonotype occurred a few times. The CDR3 reads CASSEEVGQGARHEQYV. CDR3 nucleotide sequence: TGTGCCAGCAGTGAAGAGGTCGGGCAGGGGGCGCGGCACGAGCAGTACGTC. The chain carries TRBV6-1 and TRBJ2-7, with 8 bases fitting TRBD1. The CDR3 runs 17 residues. Looked up from germline, CDR1 is MNHNS and CDR2 is SASEGT. V lost 1 base to trimming and J lost 5 bases; unmatched junction nucleotides: 13.

The rearrangement links TRBV7-2 to TRBJ2-1; TRBD1 is a possible D gene (5 bases). The CDR3 loop spans 15 amino acids. The V end was cut by 6 bases, the J end by 3 bases, with 15 bases between. The V gene's germline CDR1 is SGHTA and CDR2 FQGNSA. CDR3 protein: CASRVLGADYNEQFF. Written as DNA, the CDR3 is TGTGCCAGCAGAGTATTAGGGGCGGACTACAATGAGCAGTTCTTC.

This clonotype appeared a few times. V usage is TRBV11-1 and J usage is TRBJ1-3, with 9 nucleotides matching TRBD1. Germline lookup yields CDR1 SGHAT and CDR2 FQDESV (reference sequence). This CDR3 spans 19 amino acids. The V and J ends lost 5 bases and 3 bases, in that order; junction bases with no gene match: 17. In DNA, the CDR3 is TGTGCCAGCAGCGCTACGCGACGTACAGGGGGCGCCTTTGGAAACACCATATATTTT. Translated, it gives CASSATRRTGGAFGNTIYF.

This clonotype has a handful of counts. The CDR3 spells CASNSRQSTDTQYF. The CDR3 DNA sequence: TGTGCCAGCAACTCGAGACAGAGCACAGATACGCAGTATTTT. This chain joins TRBV6-2 or TRBV6-3 and TRBJ2-3; possibly TRBD1 for D (5 bases). V shed 7 bases and J shed 0 bases, with 11 bases lying between them. This CDR3 region has 14 residues. CDR1 MNHEY and CDR2 SVGEGT come from the germline V gene.

This chain joins TRBV7-6 and TRBJ2-3, with D uncertain. The CDR3 covers 15 residues. Germline CDR1 is SGHVS and CDR2 is FNYEAQ. V was trimmed by 2 bases and J by 4 bases, leaving 13 bases between them. The CDR3 region has the DNA TGTGCCAGCAGCTTAAGTGTGGACGGCGCAGATACGCAGTATTTT. Translating it yields CASSLSVDGADTQYF.